The 26 T cell receptor beta chains listed next were all sequenced from one sample in a study of cytomegalovirus exposure and HLA in healthy donors. In the PCR, 60 Vbeta and 13 Jbeta primers were used. Using immunoSEQ multiplex PCR, the repertoire was profiled, and TCRdb retains in-frame clones only, with some absent. This table holds nearly 200,000 clones, about 90% found once. The sequenced sample was PBMCs. The receptors stem from a man aged 25 to 45 in good health and CMV-seronegative.

This clone has just one count. The V gene is TRBV19, the J gene TRBJ2-5, with D maybe TRBD1 (6 bases). V lost 3 bases, J lost 7 bases, and 21 bases lay in between. The CDR3 has 16 amino acids. CDR1 is LNHDA, CDR2 SQIVND, per germline (reference sequence). CDR3 sequence (DNA): TGTGCCAGTAGTATGACCCCCTTGGGATCGACAGGGACCCAGTACTTC. Translating gives CASSMTPLGSTGTQYF.

Note on this clone: The germline gene is not matched at one end of the junction; a read error may be the cause. DNA of the CDR3: TGTTCCAGCAGCTTAGGTTTCGGCGCGGGTAATGAAAAACTGTTTTTT. Translation gives CSSSLGFGAGNEKLFF. The genes are TRBV7-9 and TRBJ1-4, with D hard to call. The germline CDR1 and CDR2 sequences are SEHNR and FQNEAQ (reference sequence). The CDR3 has 16 residues.

This sequence joins TRBV2 and TRBJ1-1, with D unclear. V gave up 8 bases and J gave up 7 bases, with 14 bases separating them. The CDR3 is 12 amino acids. Germline loops: CDR1 SNHLY, CDR2 FYNNEI. CDR3 residues: CASGPAGGEAFF. The CDR3 nucleotides read TGTGCCAGCGGACCGGCGGGTGGTGAAGCTTTCTTT.

CDR3 sequence: CASSDSTGSGADTQYF. CDR3 in DNA: TGTGCCAGCAGTGACTCCACAGGTAGCGGGGCAGATACGCAGTATTTT. The chain is built from TRBV6-4 and TRBJ2-3; 8 nucleotides match TRBD2. The CDR3 extends over 16 amino acids. Trimming at V came to 0 bases and at J to 4 bases, leaving 6 bases not matched to a gene. Germline V CDR1 and CDR2: MRHNA, SNTAGT.

The V gene is TRBV4-1, the J gene TRBJ2-1, with 12 bases identical to TRBD2. This CDR3 region has 15 residues. Germline assignment: CDR1 MGHRA and CDR2 YSYEKL. V dropped 0 bases and J dropped 12; count of bases not matched to a gene: 6. CDR3 loop: CASSQEGLAGGRQFF. The CDR3 nucleotides read TGCGCCAGCAGCCAAGAGGGTCTAGCGGGGGGGCGGCAGTTCTTC.

This clone has a handful of counts. V usage is TRBV28 and J usage is TRBJ1-5, with unresolved D. CDR1 MDHEN and CDR2 SYDVKM come from the germline V gene. Trimming removed 5 bases from V and 3 bases from J, with 11 bases in between. This CDR3 has 14 amino acids. The CDR3 spells CASSLIIANQPQHF. DNA of the CDR3: TGTGCCAGCAGTCTAATAATCGCCAATCAGCCCCAGCATTTT.

This chain links TRBV7-9 with TRBJ2-2, with 9 bases matching TRBD2. The CDR3 loop spans 17 amino acids. From germline, CDR1 is SEHNR and CDR2 FQNEAQ (reference sequence). The J segment lost 3 bases and the V segment lost 5 bases, leaving 10 bases of the junction unmatched. The CDR3 reads CASSPFSGGQHTGELFF. As DNA, the CDR3 is TGTGCCAGCAGCCCCTTCAGCGGGGGGCAGCACACCGGGGAGCTGTTTTTT. The variable domain in full, with the rest retrieved from reference TRBV7-9 and TRBJ2-2, is DTGVSQNPRHKITKRGQNVTFRCDPISEHNRLYWYRQTLGQGPEFLTYFQNEAQLEKSRLLSDRFSAERPKGSFSTLEIQRTEQGDSAMYLCASSPFSGGQHTGELFFGEGSRLTVL.

The chain uses TRBV18 and TRBJ2-5; a weak D match, TRBD1 (6 bases). CDR3 length: 15 residues. Trimming pared 1 base from V and 1 base from J, leaving 10 bases between. Germline V gene lookup returns CDR1 KGHSH and CDR2 LQKENI. This CDR3 reads CASSPQLGAQETQYF. The CDR3 DNA follows: TGTGCCAGCTCACCACAGCTGGGGGCCCAAGAGACCCAGTACTTC.

The CDR3 loop is CASSLSGGQGLRISPLHF. CDR3 sequence (DNA): TGTGCCAGCAGCTTATCGGGAGGGCAGGGCCTAAGGATTTCACCCCTCCACTTT. This chain joins TRBV7-2 and TRBJ1-6; D possibly corresponds to TRBD1 (5 bases). CDR1 is SGHTA and CDR2 is FQGNSA in the germline V gene. Trimming stripped 2 bases from V and 9 bases from J, with 23 bases between. This CDR3 comprises 18 residues.

The rearrangement joins TRBV29-1 to TRBJ2-3; 10 positions agree with TRBD2. The V gene's germline CDR1 is SQVTM and CDR2 ANQGSEA. The CDR3 has 19 residues. V lost 5 bases, J lost 4 bases, and 21 bases stayed unmatched. CDR3 region: CSVLIRGLAGGQAADTQYF. The CDR3, as DNA: TGCAGCGTTCTCATCAGGGGATTAGCGGGAGGCCAAGCGGCAGATACGCAGTATTTT.

As concerns this clone: The sample holds other DNA sequences that translate to the same CDR3. This chain connects TRBV7-9 to TRBJ1-2; D gene uncertain. The V end lost 5 bases, the J end lost 2 bases, and 6 bases lay between the germline ends. Germline V gene sequence: CDR1 SEHNR, CDR2 FQNEAQ (reference sequence). This CDR3 comprises 12 residues. The CDR3 DNA is TGTGCCAGCAGCCAGGCCAACTATGGCTACACCTTC. Protein product: CASSQANYGYTF. The full variable domain, completed using reference TRBV7-9 and TRBJ1-2, is DTGVSQNPRHKITKRGQNVTFRCDPISEHNRLYWYRQTLGQGPEFLTYFQNEAQLEKSRLLSDRFSAERPKGSFSTLEIQRTEQGDSAMYLCASSQANYGYTFGSGTRLTVV.

The V gene is TRBV9, the J gene TRBJ1-2, with D unclear. CDR1 and CDR2 (germline): SGDLS, YYNGEE. V dropped 2 bases and J dropped 4 bases, with 12 bases sitting between them. This CDR3 region has 14 residues. CDR3 region: CASSVDYRGYGYTF. Here the CDR3 DNA reads TGTGCCAGCAGCGTCGATTACCGGGGCTATGGCTACACCTTC.

The chain is built from TRBV30 and TRBJ2-7; a weak D match, TRBD2 (6 bases). Trimming shortened V by 3 bases and J by 3 bases, and 12 bases separated the two germline ends. CDR3 length equals 13 residues. Germline V gene lookup returns CDR1 GTSNPN and CDR2 SVGIG (reference sequence). CDR3 residues: CAWRAFGSYEQYF. The CDR3 DNA follows: TGTGCCTGGAGGGCCTTCGGGAGCTACGAGCAGTACTTC.

This chain joins TRBV4-1 and TRBJ1-2; D is perhaps TRBD1 (5 bases). V lost 0 bases to trimming and J lost 7 bases, with 6 bases between them. CDR1 MGHRA and CDR2 YSYEKL come from the germline V gene. The CDR3 is 12 amino acids. In DNA form, the CDR3 reads TGCGCCAGCAGCCAAGAGCAGGGTGGCTACACCTTC. Encoded protein: CASSQEQGGYTF.

This clone was seen only a few times. The J gene is TRBJ1-6, the V gene TRBV2; 8 bases agree with TRBD1. This CDR3 spans 14 amino acids. Germline CDR1 SNHLY, CDR2 FYNNEI. The V segment lost 6 bases and the J segment 7 bases; nucleotides outside the gene matches: 5. The CDR3 region is CASSGQGGNSPLHF. CDR3 nucleotide sequence: TGTGCCAGCAGCGGACAGGGCGGAAATTCACCCCTCCACTTT.

This rearrangement joins TRBV2 to TRBJ2-1; 9 bases are shared with TRBD2. The CDR3 loop spans 16 amino acids. Germline trimming cut 6 bases from V and 2 bases from J; bases unmatched to any gene: 8. Germline V gene sequence: CDR1 SNHLY, CDR2 FYNNEI. CDR3 in amino acids: CASSETLAGTYNEQFF. The CDR3, as DNA: TGTGCCAGCAGCGAAACGCTAGCGGGGACCTACAATGAGCAGTTCTTC.

The chain couples TRBV6-1 to TRBJ1-2, with 10 bases aligning to TRBD1. From germline, CDR1 is MNHNS and CDR2 SASEGT. The CDR3 sequence is 13 residues long. Trimming removed 8 bases from V and 7 bases from J; junction bases left unmatched: 7. The CDR3 nucleotides are TGTGCCAGCGTCGACAGGGGGCGCGGTGGCTACACCTTC. Its translation: CASVDRGRGGYTF.

The chain combines TRBV29-1 with TRBJ1-1; D may be TRBD1 (6 bases). The germline V gene has CDR1 SQVTM and CDR2 ANQGSEA. V lost 5 bases, J lost 1 base, and 17 bases lay in between. This CDR3 spans 15 amino acids. The CDR3 reads CSVKKTGTKNTEAFF. The CDR3 DNA reads TGCAGCGTTAAAAAAACCGGGACAAAGAACACTGAAGCTTTCTTT.

The chain couples TRBV29-1 to TRBJ1-1, with 7 bases aligning to TRBD1. Germline assignment: CDR1 SQVTM and CDR2 ANQGSEA. The V gene end was trimmed by 7 bases and the J gene end by 1 base; junction bases not matched to a gene: 6. The CDR3 is 13 amino acids. In DNA, the CDR3 is TGCAGCGGGAGGGGGCAGCCGAACACTGAAGCTTTCTTT. It codes for CSGRGQPNTEAFF. Drawing the rest from reference TRBV29-1 and TRBJ1-1, the complete variable domain is SAVISQKPSRDICQRGTSLTIQCQVDSQVTMMFWYRQQPGQSLTLIATANQGSEATYESGFVIDKFPISRPNLTFSTLTVSNMSPEDSSIYLCSGRGQPNTEAFFGQGTRLTVV.

This clone appeared a single time. V gene TRBV4-3 combines with J gene TRBJ2-3, with 8 bases that match TRBD1. The ends lost 0 bases at V and 4 bases at J; junction bases unmatched: 9. Germline CDR1 LGHNA, CDR2 YSLEER. The CDR3 spans 17 residues. In nucleotides, the CDR3 is TGCGCCAGCAGCCAAGAGAAGACAGGGGATGTGGCAGATACGCAGTATTTT. Translation: CASSQEKTGDVADTQYF.

V usage is TRBV11-2 and J usage is TRBJ2-7; 7 nucleotides align to TRBD1. The germline V gene encodes CDR1 SGHAT and CDR2 FQNNGV. Unmatched junction bases numbered 6, after V lost 6 bases and J lost 4 bases. CDR3 length: 13 amino acids. The CDR3 nucleotides are TGTGCCAGCAGTACAGGGGTGGGTTACGAGCAGTACTTC. Translating gives CASSTGVGYEQYF.

The chain couples TRBV4-1 to TRBJ1-1; D call uncertain. The CDR3 runs to 14 residues. Trimming cost V 1 base and J 1 base, with 7 bases left between them. In germline, CDR1 is MGHRA, CDR2 YSYEKL. The CDR3 coding sequence is TGCGCCAGCAGCCAAGCTCGGGGGAACACTGAAGCTTTCTTT. This translates into CASSQARGNTEAFF.

The chain couples TRBV27 to TRBJ2-4; TRBD2 matches 7 bases. From germline, CDR1 is MNHEY and CDR2 SMNVEV (reference sequence). The CDR3 contains 15 residues. The trim removed 2 bases at V and 2 bases at J, leaving 3 bases unmatched. The CDR3: CASSLVGGTKNIQYF. The CDR3 DNA is TGTGCCAGCAGTTTAGTCGGGGGGACCAAAAACATTCAGTACTTC.

The CDR3 nucleotides read TGTGCCAGCAGTCCCCCCGAGGAGCAAGGCTACACCTTC. This translates into CASSPPEEQGYTF. V gene TRBV7-9 combines with J gene TRBJ1-2; no clear D. Germline CDR1 reads SEHNR; CDR2 reads FQNEAQ (reference sequence). V lost 6 bases to trimming and J lost 8 bases, with 16 bases between them. The length of the CDR3 is 13 residues.

J is TRBJ2-7 and V is TRBV29-1, with 7 bases identical to TRBD2. The CDR3 has 13 amino acids. Germline V CDR1 and CDR2: SQVTM, ANQGSEA. V lost 7 bases, J lost 7 bases, and 13 bases stayed unmatched. The CDR3: CSGGGDTVTEQYF. CDR3 nucleotide sequence: TGCAGCGGGGGGGGTGACACAGTAACTGAGCAGTACTTC.

The rearrangement uses TRBV28 and TRBJ2-1; D is unresolved. The germline V and J ends were trimmed by 2 bases and 0 bases, with 8 bases remaining between them. Germline loops: CDR1 MDHEN, CDR2 SYDVKM. The CDR3 spans 15 residues. CDR3 sequence (DNA): TGTGCCAGCAGTTTAGCGCTTTCCTCCTACAATGAGCAGTTCTTC. It codes for CASSLALSSYNEQFF.